The 11 T cell receptor beta chains listed next were all sequenced from one sample in a study of tumor-infiltrating lymphocytes in primary liver carcinoma. Priming with a constant-region primer yielded TCR beta cDNA from about 480 ng total RNA. A slightly modified ARM-PCR protocol with three nested multiplex PCR rounds produced these TCR beta libraries. Investigators reported that the first two PCR rounds, at roughly 10 cycles each, used TRBV1-TRBV30 forward primers with a C-beta reverse primer. MiXCR was run by TCRdb on the multiplex PCR reads, yielding one entry per CDR3 protein. The table shows approximately 330,000 distinct CDR3 sequences, with roughly 61% occurring only once. Germline DNA was extracted alongside blood RNA, which was obtained from unsorted whole blood. Material: peripheral blood. Source of these receptors: a man in his forties or fifties with primary liver carcinoma and hepatitis B virus infection.

This clonotype was seen at least ten times. The chain employs TRBV6-1 and TRBJ2-7; 9 bases align to TRBD1. The length of the CDR3 is 15 residues. Germline V CDR1 and CDR2: MNHNS, SASEGT. After removal of 7 bases from V and 3 bases from J, the junction contained 10 bases not matched to a gene. This CDR3 reads CASTETGTGIYEQYF. The CDR3 DNA is TGTGCCAGCACCGAAACCGGGACAGGGATCTACGAGCAGTACTTC.

With regard to this clonotype: The germline gene is not matched at one end of the junction; a read error may be the cause. The rearrangement uses TRBV4-1 and TRBJ2-2; the D gene could be TRBD1 or TRBD2 (5 bases each). From germline, CDR1 is MGHRA and CDR2 YSYEKL. The CDR3 length is 16 residues. The CDR3: CASSAGHGPNTGELIF. CDR3 in DNA: TGCGCCAGCAGCGCCGGACACGGCCCAAACACCGGGGAGCTGATTTTT.

In the case of this clonotype: One junction end does not reproduce the germline sequence, and a read error may be involved. CDR3 in amino acids: CVSSTDGYTDTQYF. CDR3 DNA sequence: TGTGTCAGCAGTACCGACGGCTACACAGATACGCAGTATTTT. The rearrangement uses TRBV6-5 and TRBJ2-3; no firm D call. Germline CDR1 is MNHEY and CDR2 is SVGAGI. The CDR3 length is 14 residues.

The rearrangement uses TRBV11-2 and TRBJ2-5; D possibly corresponds to TRBD2 (5 bases). The CDR3 length is 16 residues. Germline CDR1 SGHAT, CDR2 FQNNGV. Trimming cost V 3 bases and J 0 bases, with 14 bases left between them. Here the CDR3 reads CASSLNYSGYQETQYF. Written as DNA, the CDR3 is TGTGCCAGCAGCTTGAATTACTCGGGGTACCAAGAGACCCAGTACTTC.

This clonotype was seen at least ten times. The chain joins TRBV11-2 to TRBJ2-1; TRBD2 agrees at 11 bases. The V and J ends lost 5 bases and 9 bases, in that order; junction bases with no gene match: 9. The germline CDR1 and CDR2 sequences are SGHAT and FQNNGV. This CDR3 is 15 amino acids long. This chain's CDR3 is CASSPRYGTSGEQFF. The CDR3 DNA reads as TGTGCCAGCAGCCCGAGATATGGGACTAGCGGTGAGCAGTTCTTC.

Comment on this clonotype: Being one base from a much bigger clone, this may be a read error. As the CDR3 is not closed by the conserved phenylalanine or tryptophan, this likely results from a read error. The rearrangement joins TRBV6-5 to TRBJ2-7; TRBD1 matches 9 bases. V lost 2 bases and J lost 5; bases outside the gene matches: 4. The CDR3 consists of 14 residues. From germline, CDR1 is MNHEY and CDR2 SVGAGI. CDR3 sequence (DNA): TGTGCCAGCAGTTACCGGGACAGGGTCGACGAGCAGTACTTA. Translated: CASSYRDRVDEQYL.

On this clonotype: This may stem from a read error, because a much larger clone lies one nucleotide away. The chain employs TRBV6-5 and TRBJ2-7, with D possibly TRBD2 on 6 matching bases. Germline CDR1 and CDR2: MNHEY and SVGAGI. V lost 5 bases to trimming and J lost 2 bases, with 16 bases between them. This CDR3 contains 15 residues. The CDR3 here is CASSLTGVRPYEQYF. CDR3 sequence (DNA): TGTGCCAGCAGTCTAACGGGAGTCCGACCCTACGAGCAGTACTTC.

This clonotype was picked up one time. J is TRBJ2-2 and V is TRBV11-2; D remains unclear. The germline CDR1 and CDR2 sequences are SGHAT and FQNNGV. This CDR3 has 18 residues. Trimming removed 8 bases from V and 9 bases from J, with 31 bases in between. The CDR3 DNA follows: TGTGCCAGCGGCGTTTTAAATGGTTTTAGACCGGGCACAAGGGAGCTGTTTTTT. Translated: CASGVLNGFRPGTRELFF.

Turning to this clonotype: A much larger clonotype is one base distant, so this may be a read error. CDR3 loop: CASSPSLNTGAFF. The CDR3 region has the DNA TGTGCCAGCAGCCCAAGTTTAAACACTGGAGCTTTCTTT. The chain combines TRBV12-3 or TRBV12-4 with TRBJ1-1; D unclear. This CDR3 contains 13 residues.

This sequence joins TRBV6-5 and TRBJ2-7; tentatively, D is TRBD1 or TRBD2 (5 bases each). CDR1 MNHEY and CDR2 SVGAGI come from the germline V gene. Trimming left V 7 bases short and J 9 bases short, with 22 bases between. This CDR3 has 14 residues. This CDR3 reads CASTTGAGSALQYF. DNA of the CDR3: TGTGCCAGCACCACTGGGGCGGGTTCCGCCTTGCAGTACTTC.

This clonotype has a count of ten or more. V and J are TRBV14 and TRBJ1-3, with D possibly matching TRBD1 (5 bases). Germline loops: CDR1 SGHDN, CDR2 FVKESK. V gave up 1 base and J gave up 9 bases, with 16 bases separating them. The CDR3 extends over 15 amino acids. CDR3 bases: TGTGCCAGCAGCCAAGCCCGGATCCCTGGGGGCACCATATATTTT. It codes for CASSQARIPGGTIYF.